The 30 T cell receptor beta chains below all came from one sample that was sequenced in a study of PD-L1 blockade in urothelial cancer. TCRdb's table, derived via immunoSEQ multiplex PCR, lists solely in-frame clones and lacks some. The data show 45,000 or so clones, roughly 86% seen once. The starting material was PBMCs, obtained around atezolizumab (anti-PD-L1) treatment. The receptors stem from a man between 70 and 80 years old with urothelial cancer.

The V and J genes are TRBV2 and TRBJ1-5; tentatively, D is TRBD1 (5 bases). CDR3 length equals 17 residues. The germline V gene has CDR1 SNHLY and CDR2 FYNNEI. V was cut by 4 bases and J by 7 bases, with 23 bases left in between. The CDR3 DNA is TGTGCCAGCAGTGTCATGCGACAGCCCGTCGGGGGGCAGCCCCAGCATTTT. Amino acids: CASSVMRQPVGGQPQHF.

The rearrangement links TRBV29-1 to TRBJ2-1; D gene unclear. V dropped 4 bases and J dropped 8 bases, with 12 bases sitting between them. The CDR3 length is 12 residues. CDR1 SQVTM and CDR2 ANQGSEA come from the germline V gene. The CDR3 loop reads CSVGFLGDEQFF. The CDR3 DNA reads TGCAGCGTTGGCTTCCTAGGCGATGAGCAGTTCTTC.

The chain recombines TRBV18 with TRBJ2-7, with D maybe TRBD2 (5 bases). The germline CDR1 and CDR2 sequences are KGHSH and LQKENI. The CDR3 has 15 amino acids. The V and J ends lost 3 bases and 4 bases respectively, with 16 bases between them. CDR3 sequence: CASSPPGNVMYEQYF. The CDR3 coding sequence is TGTGCCAGCTCACCCCCGGGGAATGTGATGTACGAGCAGTACTTC.

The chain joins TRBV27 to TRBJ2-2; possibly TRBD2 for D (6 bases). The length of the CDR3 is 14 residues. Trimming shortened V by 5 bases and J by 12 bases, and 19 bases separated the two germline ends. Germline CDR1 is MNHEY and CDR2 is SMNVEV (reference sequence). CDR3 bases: TGTGCCAGCAGTCCCCGGCGGGGCTTCTCGAAGCTGTTTTTT. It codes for CASSPRRGFSKLFF.

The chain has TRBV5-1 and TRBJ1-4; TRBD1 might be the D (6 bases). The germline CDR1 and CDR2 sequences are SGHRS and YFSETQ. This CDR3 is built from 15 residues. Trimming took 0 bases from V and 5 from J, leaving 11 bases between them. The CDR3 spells CASSLGQVLNEKLFF. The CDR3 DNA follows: TGCGCCAGCAGCTTGGGACAGGTATTAAATGAAAAACTGTTTTTT.

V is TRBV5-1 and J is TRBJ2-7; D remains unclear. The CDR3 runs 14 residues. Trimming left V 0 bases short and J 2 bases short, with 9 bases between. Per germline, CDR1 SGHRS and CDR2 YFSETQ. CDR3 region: CASSLGLPPYEQYF. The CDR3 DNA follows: TGCGCCAGCAGCTTGGGCCTACCCCCCTACGAGCAGTACTTC.

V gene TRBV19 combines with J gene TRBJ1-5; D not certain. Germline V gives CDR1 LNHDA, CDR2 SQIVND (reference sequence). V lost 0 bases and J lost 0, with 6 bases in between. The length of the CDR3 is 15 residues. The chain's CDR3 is CASSIEGASNQPQHF. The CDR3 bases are TGTGCCAGTAGTATAGAGGGAGCTAGCAATCAGCCCCAGCATTTT.

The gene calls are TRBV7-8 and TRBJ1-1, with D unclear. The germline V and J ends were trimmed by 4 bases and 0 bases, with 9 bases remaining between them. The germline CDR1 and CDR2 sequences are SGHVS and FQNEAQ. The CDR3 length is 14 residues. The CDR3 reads CASSSLRLNTEAFF. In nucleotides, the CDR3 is TGTGCCAGCAGCTCCCTCAGGTTGAACACTGAAGCTTTCTTT.

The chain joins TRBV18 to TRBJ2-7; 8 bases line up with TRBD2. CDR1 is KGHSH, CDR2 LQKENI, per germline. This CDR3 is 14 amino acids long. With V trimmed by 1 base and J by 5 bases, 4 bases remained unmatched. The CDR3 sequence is CASSPRGGFDEQYF. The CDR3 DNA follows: TGTGCCAGCTCACCACGCGGGGGGTTCGACGAGCAGTACTTC.

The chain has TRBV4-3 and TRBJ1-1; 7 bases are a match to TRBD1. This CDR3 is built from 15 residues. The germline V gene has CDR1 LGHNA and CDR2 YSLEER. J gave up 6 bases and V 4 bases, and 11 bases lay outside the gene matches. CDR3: CASSRFQGEVPEAFF. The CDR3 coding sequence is TGCGCCAGCAGCCGATTCCAGGGGGAAGTCCCTGAAGCTTTCTTT.

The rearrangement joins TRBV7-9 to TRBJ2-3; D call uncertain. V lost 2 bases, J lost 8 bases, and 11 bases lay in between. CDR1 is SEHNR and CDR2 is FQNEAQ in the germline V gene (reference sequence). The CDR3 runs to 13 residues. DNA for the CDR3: TGTGCCAGCAGCTTATTCCCTTCCTTTACGCAGTATTTT. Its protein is CASSLFPSFTQYF.

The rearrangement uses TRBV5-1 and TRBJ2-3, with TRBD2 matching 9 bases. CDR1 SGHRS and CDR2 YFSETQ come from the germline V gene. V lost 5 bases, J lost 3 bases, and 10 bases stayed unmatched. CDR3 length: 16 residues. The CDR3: CASSRDSGGSTDTQYF. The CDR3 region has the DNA TGCGCCAGCAGTCGGGATAGCGGGGGCAGTACAGATACGCAGTATTTT.

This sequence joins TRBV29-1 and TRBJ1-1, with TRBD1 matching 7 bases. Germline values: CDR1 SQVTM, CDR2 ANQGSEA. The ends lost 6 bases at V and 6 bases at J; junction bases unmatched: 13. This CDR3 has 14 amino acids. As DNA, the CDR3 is TGCAGCGTCCGAGGATCTACAGGGGAGGCTGAAGCTTTCTTT. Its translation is CSVRGSTGEAEAFF.

In nucleotides, the CDR3 is TGTGCCAGCTCTCGGGACAGGGGCGAAAAACTGTTTTTT. This gives the protein CASSRDRGEKLFF. V is TRBV18 and J is TRBJ1-4; 10 nucleotides agree with TRBD1. The CDR3 runs 13 residues. Germline assignment: CDR1 KGHSH and CDR2 LQKENI. After removal of 6 bases from V and 8 bases from J, the junction contained 3 bases not matched to a gene. The full variable domain, completed using reference TRBV18 and TRBJ1-4, is NAGVMQNPRHLVRRRGQEARLRCSPMKGHSHVYWYRQLPEEGLKFMVYLQKENIIDESGMPKERFSAEFPKEGPSILRIQQVVRGDSAAYFCASSRDRGEKLFFGSGTQLSVL.

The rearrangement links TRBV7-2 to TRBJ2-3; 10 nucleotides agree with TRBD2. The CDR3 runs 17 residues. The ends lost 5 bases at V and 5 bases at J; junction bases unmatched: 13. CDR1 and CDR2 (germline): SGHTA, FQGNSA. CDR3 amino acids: CASSTPPSGGAVDTQYF. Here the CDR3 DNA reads TGTGCCAGCAGCACGCCACCTAGCGGGGGAGCCGTAGATACGCAGTATTTT.

CDR3 bases: TGTGCCAGCAGCGAGGGACAGCAGCCCCAGCATTTT. Its translation: CASSEGQQPQHF. The chain carries TRBV7-2 and TRBJ1-5; 7 positions agree with TRBD1. V was pared by 5 bases and J by 7 bases, with 2 bases of the junction left unmatched. This CDR3 is 12 amino acids long. The germline CDR1 and CDR2 sequences are SGHTA and FQGNSA.

The CDR3 nucleotides are TGTGCCAGCAGCTCCATCCGGGGGGAGACCCAGTACTTC. Its protein is CASSSIRGETQYF. The chain joins TRBV7-3 to TRBJ2-5; tentatively, D is TRBD2 (6 bases). The length of the CDR3 is 13 residues. Per the germline V gene, CDR1 is SGHTA and CDR2 is FQGTGA. Between the trimmed V and J ends, which lost 4 bases and 5 bases, there was a span of 11 bases.

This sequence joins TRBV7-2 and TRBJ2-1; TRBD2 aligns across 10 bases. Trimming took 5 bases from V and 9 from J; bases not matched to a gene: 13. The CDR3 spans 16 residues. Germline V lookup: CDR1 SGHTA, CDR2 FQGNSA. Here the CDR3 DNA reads TGTGCCAGCAGCCTCCAAGGACTAGCGGTAAGCCTTGAGCAGTTCTTC. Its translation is CASSLQGLAVSLEQFF.

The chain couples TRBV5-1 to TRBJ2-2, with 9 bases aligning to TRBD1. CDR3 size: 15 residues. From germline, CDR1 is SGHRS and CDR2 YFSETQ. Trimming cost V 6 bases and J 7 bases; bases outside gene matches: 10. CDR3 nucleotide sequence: TGCGCCAGCATACTGACAGGGGGAGATGGCGGGGAGCTGTTTTTT. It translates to CASILTGGDGGELFF.

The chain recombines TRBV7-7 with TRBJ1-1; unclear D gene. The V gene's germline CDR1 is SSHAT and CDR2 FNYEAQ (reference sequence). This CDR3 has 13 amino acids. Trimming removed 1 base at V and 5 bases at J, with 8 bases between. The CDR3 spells CASSLEPGTEAFF. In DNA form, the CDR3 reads TGTGCCAGCAGCTTAGAACCGGGTACTGAAGCTTTCTTT.

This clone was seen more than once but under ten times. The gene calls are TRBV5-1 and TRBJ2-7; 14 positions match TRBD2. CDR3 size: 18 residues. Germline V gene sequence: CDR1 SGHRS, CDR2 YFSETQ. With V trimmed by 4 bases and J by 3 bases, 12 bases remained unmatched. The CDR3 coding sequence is TGCGCCAGCAGCCGATCGAGACTAGCGGGAGGGAATGTCTACGAGCAGTACTTC. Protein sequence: CASSRSRLAGGNVYEQYF.

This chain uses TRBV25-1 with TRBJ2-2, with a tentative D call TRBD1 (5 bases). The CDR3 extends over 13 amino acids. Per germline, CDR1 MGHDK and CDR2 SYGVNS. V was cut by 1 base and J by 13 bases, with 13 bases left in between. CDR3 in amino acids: CASSEWGGVGLFF. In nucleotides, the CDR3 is TGTGCCAGCAGTGAATGGGGCGGAGTTGGGCTGTTTTTT.

The CDR3 sequence: CASSLGPTGANVLTF. The CDR3 coding sequence is TGTGCCAGCAGCCTGGGGCCAACCGGGGCCAACGTCCTGACTTTC. J is TRBJ2-6 and V is TRBV7-3, with D possibly being TRBD1 (5 bases). The V end was cut by 5 bases, the J end by 4 bases, with 12 bases between. Germline CDR1 is SGHTA and CDR2 is FQGTGA. The CDR3 length is 15 residues. The full variable domain, with the rest looked up from reference TRBV7-3 and TRBJ2-6, is GAGVSQTPSNKVTEKGKYVELRCDPISGHTALYWYRQSLGQGPEFLIYFQGTGAADDSGLPNDRFFAVRPEGSVSTLKIQRTERGDSAVYLCASSLGPTGANVLTFGAGSRLTVL.

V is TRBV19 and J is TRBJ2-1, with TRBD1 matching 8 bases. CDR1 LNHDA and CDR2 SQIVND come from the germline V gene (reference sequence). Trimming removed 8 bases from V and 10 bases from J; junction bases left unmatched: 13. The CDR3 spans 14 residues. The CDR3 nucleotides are TGTGCCAGTTCCCAGGGGGCCTCCCTTAGGGAGCAGTTCTTC. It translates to CASSQGASLREQFF.

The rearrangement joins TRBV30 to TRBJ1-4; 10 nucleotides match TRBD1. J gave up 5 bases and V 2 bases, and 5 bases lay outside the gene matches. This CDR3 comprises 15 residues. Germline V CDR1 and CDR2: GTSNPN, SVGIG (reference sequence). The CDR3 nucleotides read TGTGCCTGGAGTAGCGGGGGACAGGGGAATGAAAAACTGTTTTTT. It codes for CAWSSGGQGNEKLFF.

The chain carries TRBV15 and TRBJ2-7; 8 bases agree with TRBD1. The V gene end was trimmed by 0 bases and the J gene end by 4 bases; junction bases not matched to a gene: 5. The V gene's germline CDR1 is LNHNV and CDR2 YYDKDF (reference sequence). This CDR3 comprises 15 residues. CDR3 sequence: CATSREGGQAYEQYF. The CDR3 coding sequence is TGTGCCACCAGCAGAGAAGGGGGACAGGCATACGAGCAGTACTTC.

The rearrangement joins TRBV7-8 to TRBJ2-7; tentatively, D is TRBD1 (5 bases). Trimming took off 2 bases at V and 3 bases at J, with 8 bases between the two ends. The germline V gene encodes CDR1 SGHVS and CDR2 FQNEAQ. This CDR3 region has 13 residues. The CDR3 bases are TGTGCCAGCAGCTTACGACAGCTCTACGAGCAGTACTTC. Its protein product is CASSLRQLYEQYF.

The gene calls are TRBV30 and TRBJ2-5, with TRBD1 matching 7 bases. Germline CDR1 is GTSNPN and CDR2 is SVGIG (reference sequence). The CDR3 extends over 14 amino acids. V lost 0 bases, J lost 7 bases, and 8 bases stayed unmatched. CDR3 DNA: TGTGCCTGGAGTGTTTCGGCAGGGGGTGGGACCCAGTACTTC. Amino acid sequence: CAWSVSAGGGTQYF.

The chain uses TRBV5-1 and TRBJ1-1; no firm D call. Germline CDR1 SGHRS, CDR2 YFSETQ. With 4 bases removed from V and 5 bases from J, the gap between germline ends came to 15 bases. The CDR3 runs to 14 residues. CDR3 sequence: CASSPERTRTEAFF. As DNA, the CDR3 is TGCGCCAGCAGCCCCGAGCGGACGCGGACTGAAGCTTTCTTT.

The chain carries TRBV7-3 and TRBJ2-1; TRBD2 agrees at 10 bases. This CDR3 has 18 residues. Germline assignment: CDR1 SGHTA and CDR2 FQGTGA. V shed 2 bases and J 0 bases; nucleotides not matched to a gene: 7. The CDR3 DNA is TGTGCCAGCAGCTTAGACACACGGACTAGCGGCTCCTACAATGAGCAGTTCTTC. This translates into CASSLDTRTSGSYNEQFF.